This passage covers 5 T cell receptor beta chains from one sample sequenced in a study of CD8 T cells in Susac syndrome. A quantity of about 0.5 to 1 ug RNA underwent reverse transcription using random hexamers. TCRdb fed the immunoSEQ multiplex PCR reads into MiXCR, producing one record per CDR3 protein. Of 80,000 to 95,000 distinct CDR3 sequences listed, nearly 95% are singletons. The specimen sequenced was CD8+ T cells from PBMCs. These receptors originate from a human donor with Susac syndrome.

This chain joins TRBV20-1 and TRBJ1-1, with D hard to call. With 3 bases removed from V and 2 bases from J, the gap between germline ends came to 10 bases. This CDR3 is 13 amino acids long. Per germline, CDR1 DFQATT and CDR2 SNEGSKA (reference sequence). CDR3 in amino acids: CSASSYTNTEAFF. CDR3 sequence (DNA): TGCAGTGCTAGTAGTTACACAAACACTGAAGCTTTCTTT.

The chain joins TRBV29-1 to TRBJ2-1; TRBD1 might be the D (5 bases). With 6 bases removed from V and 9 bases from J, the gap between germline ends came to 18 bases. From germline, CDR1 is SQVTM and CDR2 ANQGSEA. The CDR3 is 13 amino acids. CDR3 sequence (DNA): TGCAGCGTGATGACAGCCGGGTCGGGTGAGCAGTTCTTC. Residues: CSVMTAGSGEQFF.

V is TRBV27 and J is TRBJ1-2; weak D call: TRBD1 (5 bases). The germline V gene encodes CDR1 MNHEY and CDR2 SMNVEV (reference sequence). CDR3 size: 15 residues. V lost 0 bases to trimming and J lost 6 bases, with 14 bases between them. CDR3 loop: CASSLSITGANGYTF. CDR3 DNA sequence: TGTGCCAGCAGTTTATCGATCACAGGAGCAAATGGCTACACCTTC.

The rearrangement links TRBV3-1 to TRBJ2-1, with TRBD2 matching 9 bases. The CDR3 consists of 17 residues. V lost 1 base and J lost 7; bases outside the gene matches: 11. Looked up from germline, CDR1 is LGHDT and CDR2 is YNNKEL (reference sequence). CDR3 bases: TGTGCCAGCAGCCAAGTCACGGCGGGAGGGCCTCGGAATGAGCAGTTCTTC. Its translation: CASSQVTAGGPRNEQFF.

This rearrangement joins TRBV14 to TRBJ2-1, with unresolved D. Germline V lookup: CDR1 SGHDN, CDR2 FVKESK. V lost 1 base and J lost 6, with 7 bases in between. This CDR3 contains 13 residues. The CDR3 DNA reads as TGTGCCAGCAGCCAAGGTCAGCGCAATGAGCAGTTCTTC. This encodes CASSQGQRNEQFF.